The 30 T cell receptor beta chains below all came from one sample that was sequenced in a study of Ad26.COV2.S vaccination and SARS-CoV-2 variants. Treatment reported: 19 received Ad26.COV2.S at low or high dose, single or two shots; 5 received placebo; per-sample allocation not given. Samples analyzed were those drawn on day 63 after the first vaccine or placebo injection. Clones were read by immunoSEQ multiplex PCR, and TCRdb kept only the in-frame ones, dropping some. The sample has about 390,000 clones; over 80% are singletons. The sample in question was peripheral blood, obtained in a trial of Ad26.COV2.S vaccine versus placebo. The receptors stem from a person aged 18-60 years who received the Ad26.COV2.S COVID-19 vaccine or a placebo.

The chain employs TRBV19 and TRBJ2-3, with 12 nucleotides matching TRBD1. CDR1 is LNHDA, CDR2 SQIVND, per germline (reference sequence). The CDR3 is made up of 19 amino acids. J lost 5 bases, V lost 5 bases, and 17 bases had no gene match. The CDR3 DNA sequence: TGTGCCAGTAGTCCGTACCCCGTTAGCCGGGACAGGGGGCGAGATACGCAGTATTTT. Its protein product is CASSPYPVSRDRGRDTQYF.

In its sample, this clone was seen a few times. The chain combines TRBV19 with TRBJ1-1, with D hard to call. There are 11 residues in the CDR3. Germline V gene lookup returns CDR1 LNHDA and CDR2 SQIVND (reference sequence). Deletions cut 5 bases from V and 6 bases from J, with 7 bases between. The CDR3 region has the DNA TGTGCCAGTAGTCTCGGCGCTGAAGCTTTCTTT. It is translated as CASSLGAEAFF.

The rearrangement links TRBV7-9 to TRBJ1-6, with D hard to call. V was clipped by 6 bases and J by 10 bases, with 10 bases between them. Germline CDR1 reads SEHNR; CDR2 reads FQNEAQ (reference sequence). This CDR3 contains 12 residues. CDR3: CASRHLGSPLHF. The CDR3 DNA reads TGTGCCAGCAGGCATTTAGGATCACCCCTCCACTTT.

V usage is TRBV5-1 and J usage is TRBJ1-6; possibly TRBD1 for D (5 bases). The ends were cut back, 0 bases at V and 4 bases at J, with 8 bases in the middle. CDR1 SGHRS and CDR2 YFSETQ come from the germline V gene. There are 15 residues in the CDR3. CDR3 DNA: TGCGCCAGCAGCTTGGGACAGTCTTATAATTCACCCCTCCACTTT. Encoded protein: CASSLGQSYNSPLHF. The complete variable domain, with remaining parts taken from reference TRBV5-1 and TRBJ1-6, reads KAGVTQTPRYLIKTRGQQVTLSCSPISGHRSVSWYQQTPGQGLQFLFEYFSETQRNKGNFPGRFSGRQFSNSRSEMNVSTLELGDSALYLCASSLGQSYNSPLHFGNGTRLTVT.

The V gene is TRBV6-5, the J gene TRBJ2-1, with 7 nucleotides matching TRBD1. Germline CDR1 reads MNHEY; CDR2 reads SVGAGI. V lost 6 bases to trimming and J lost 11 bases; unmatched junction nucleotides: 7. The CDR3 totals 12 residues. DNA for the CDR3: TGTGCCAGCAGACGAGGACAGGCCAAGCAGTTCTTC. Amino acid sequence: CASRRGQAKQFF.

The chain has TRBV11-2 and TRBJ2-3; the match to TRBD1 covers 7 bases. There are 16 residues in the CDR3. The J segment lost 3 bases and the V segment lost 3 bases, leaving 9 bases of the junction unmatched. Germline CDR1 and CDR2: SGHAT and FQNNGV. CDR3 sequence reads: CASSFSTGIATDTQYF. The CDR3 DNA reads TGTGCCAGCAGCTTCTCGACAGGGATCGCAACAGATACGCAGTATTTT. The full variable domain, completed using reference TRBV11-2 and TRBJ2-3, is EAGVAQSPRYKIIEKRQSVAFWCNPISGHATLYWYQQILGQGPKLLIQFQNNGVVDDSQLPKDRFSAERLKGVDSTLKIQPAKLEDSAVYLCASSFSTGIATDTQYFGPGTRLTVL.

This clone was picked up one time. This chain links TRBV5-1 with TRBJ1-1, with 7 bases matching TRBD1. This CDR3 comprises 14 residues. Per germline, CDR1 SGHRS and CDR2 YFSETQ. V dropped 4 bases and J dropped 4; count of bases not matched to a gene: 7. CDR3 nucleotides: TGCGCCAGCAGCCCGAGACAGGGCTTCACTGAAGCTTTCTTT. Its translation: CASSPRQGFTEAFF.

The V call is TRBV19, the J call TRBJ1-5; 7 bases fit TRBD1. V was clipped by 7 bases and J by 3 bases; unmatched bases: 9. This CDR3 contains 15 residues. Germline CDR1 LNHDA, CDR2 SQIVND (reference sequence). The CDR3 DNA reads TGTGCCAGTACCTACGGACAGGTGATCAATCAGCCCCAGCATTTT. Its protein is CASTYGQVINQPQHF.

This chain joins TRBV18 and TRBJ2-7; 8 bases are a match to TRBD2. V shed 2 bases, J shed 0 bases, and the junction held 3 bases outside the gene matches. Germline V gene data show CDR1 as KGHSH and CDR2 as LQKENI. This CDR3 comprises 15 residues. CDR3 sequence reads: CASSPAGGASYEQYF. The CDR3 DNA reads TGTGCCAGCTCACCAGCGGGAGGAGCCTCCTACGAGCAGTACTTC. Looking up the rest from reference TRBV18 and TRBJ2-7 gives the full variable domain: NAGVMQNPRHLVRRRGQEARLRCSPMKGHSHVYWYRQLPEEGLKFMVYLQKENIIDESGMPKERFSAEFPKEGPSILRIQQVVRGDSAAYFCASSPAGGASYEQYFGPGTRLTVT.

The rearrangement uses TRBV7-2 and TRBJ2-2; D perhaps matches TRBD1 (6 bases). CDR3 length: 14 residues. CDR1 is SGHTA, CDR2 FQGNSA, per germline. Trimming removed 0 bases from V and 6 bases from J, with 8 bases in between. The CDR3 loop is CASSLARQAGELFF. CDR3 DNA sequence: TGTGCCAGCAGCTTAGCGAGACAGGCCGGGGAGCTGTTTTTT.

The chain is built from TRBV10-3 and TRBJ1-6; the D gene is possibly TRBD1 (5 bases). This CDR3 is built from 13 residues. The germline V gene encodes CDR1 ENHRY and CDR2 SYGVKD. V shed 6 bases and J shed 2 bases, with 5 bases lying between them. CDR3 in DNA: TGTGCCATCAGACAGGCCTATAATTCACCCCTCCACTTT. This sequence encodes CAIRQAYNSPLHF.

The J gene is TRBJ2-7, the V gene TRBV10-3; 7 bases line up with TRBD1. V dropped 2 bases and J dropped 5; count of bases not matched to a gene: 6. The V gene's germline CDR1 is ENHRY and CDR2 SYGVKD. This CDR3 has 14 amino acids. This chain's CDR3 is CAISEDRAVHEQYF. DNA for the CDR3: TGTGCCATCAGTGAGGACAGGGCGGTCCACGAGCAGTACTTC.

This clone was seen once. The gene calls are TRBV28 and TRBJ2-1; 8 nucleotides agree with TRBD1. Looked up from germline, CDR1 is MDHEN and CDR2 is SYDVKM. This CDR3 has 16 residues. Trimming at V came to 4 bases and at J to 1 base, leaving 6 bases not matched to a gene. The chain's CDR3 is CASSSSGTGSYNEQFF. DNA of the CDR3: TGTGCCAGCAGTTCTTCCGGGACAGGATCCTACAATGAGCAGTTCTTC.

This chain uses TRBV9 with TRBJ1-6; D unresolved. Germline V gives CDR1 SGDLS, CDR2 YYNGEE. The CDR3 runs 15 residues. Trimming removed 0 bases at V and 8 bases at J, with 12 bases between. CDR3 in DNA: TGTGCCAGCAGCGTAGTCGCAGATGGGGATTCACCCCTCCACTTT. Residues: CASSVVADGDSPLHF. Full variable domain (rest looked up from reference TRBV9 and TRBJ1-6): DSGVTQTPKHLITATGQRVTLRCSPRSGDLSVYWYQQSLDQGLQFLIQYYNGEERAKGNILERFSAQQFPDLHSELNLSSLELGDSALYFCASSVVADGDSPLHFGNGTRLTVT.

CDR3 in DNA: TGTGCCAGCAGCAGTTACACCGGGGAGCTGTTTTTT. Encoded protein: CASSSYTGELFF. The rearrangement joins TRBV12-3 or TRBV12-4 to TRBJ2-2, with D hard to call. V shed 6 bases and J shed 3 bases, with 5 bases lying between them. The CDR3 spans 12 residues.

This chain's CDR3 is CSVEERTESFGYTF. The DNA of the CDR3 is TGCAGCGTTGAAGAAAGAACGGAGTCCTTTGGCTACACCTTC. The chain links TRBV29-1 to TRBJ1-2; D gene ambiguous. Per germline, CDR1 SQVTM and CDR2 ANQGSEA. V was clipped by 0 bases and J by 7 bases, with 15 bases between them. This CDR3 comprises 14 residues. The variable domain in full, with the rest retrieved from reference TRBV29-1 and TRBJ1-2, is SAVISQKPSRDICQRGTSLTIQCQVDSQVTMMFWYRQQPGQSLTLIATANQGSEATYESGFVIDKFPISRPNLTFSTLTVSNMSPEDSSIYLCSVEERTESFGYTFGSGTRLTVV.

The J gene is TRBJ2-7, the V gene TRBV28; 8 nucleotides agree with TRBD2. Trimming took 8 bases from V and 0 from J; bases not matched to a gene: 18. CDR1 and CDR2 from the germline V gene are MDHEN and SYDVKM. CDR3 length: 18 amino acids. In DNA form, the CDR3 reads TGTGCCAGCCGAGGGGTGACTTCGGGGGGGTTGTCCTCCTACGAGCAGTACTTC. Protein sequence: CASRGVTSGGLSSYEQYF.

This rearrangement joins TRBV6-5 to TRBJ1-1; 9 bases align to TRBD1. Germline V gene sequence: CDR1 MNHEY, CDR2 SVGAGI. With 5 bases clipped from V and 4 bases from J, the junction kept 2 bases outside the gene matches. The CDR3 spans 13 residues. DNA for the CDR3: TGTGCCAGCAGTAGGGACAGGGTCACTGAAGCTTTCTTT. It is translated as CASSRDRVTEAFF.

The chain links TRBV30 to TRBJ2-5; the D is unclear. V lost 0 bases, J lost 4 bases, and 12 bases lay in between. The CDR3 sequence is 14 residues long. Germline V lookup: CDR1 GTSNPN, CDR2 SVGIG (reference sequence). The CDR3 bases are TGTGCCTGGAGTGTGGTAGTGTCTGGAGAGACCCAGTACTTC. It yields the protein CAWSVVVSGETQYF.

The V call is TRBV10-2, the J call TRBJ1-6, with D unresolved. Germline lookup yields CDR1 WSHSY and CDR2 SAAADI. V was trimmed by 3 bases and J by 0 bases, leaving 6 bases between them. This CDR3 has 15 amino acids. The CDR3 DNA follows: TGCGCCAGCAGTGACGGGAGCTCCTATAATTCACCCCTCCACTTT. Protein: CASSDGSSYNSPLHF.

This chain links TRBV11-2 with TRBJ1-2; 10 bases fit TRBD1. With 4 bases clipped from V and 4 bases from J, the junction kept 15 bases outside the gene matches. The CDR3 runs 18 residues. The germline gives CDR1 SGHAT, CDR2 FQNNGV. CDR3 region: CASSSNRDRGSRFYGYTF. In DNA form, the CDR3 reads TGTGCCAGCAGCTCGAACCGGGACAGGGGTTCCCGGTTCTATGGCTACACCTTC.

V gene TRBV15 combines with J gene TRBJ1-6; D might be TRBD1 (5 bases). Germline values: CDR1 LNHNV, CDR2 YYDKDF (reference sequence). The CDR3 length is 15 residues. The ends were cut back, 1 base at V and 8 bases at J, with 12 bases in the middle. CDR3 bases: TGTGCCACCAGCAGAGCCTCCGGGGGGTATTCACCCCTCCACTTT. Amino acid sequence: CATSRASGGYSPLHF.

The table lists this clone with a count of one. The genes are TRBV5-1 and TRBJ1-2; a possible D gene is TRBD1 (5 bases). The CDR3 consists of 12 residues. The germline CDR1 and CDR2 sequences are SGHRS and YFSETQ. V was pared by 5 bases and J by 7 bases, with 12 bases between. CDR3 in DNA: TGCGCCAGCAGACAACAGGAGAGTGGCTACACCTTC. It translates to CASRQQESGYTF.

The chain recombines TRBV7-2 with TRBJ2-7, with TRBD2 matching over 7 bases. The CDR3 is made up of 14 amino acids. Trimming took 2 bases from V and 6 from J; bases not matched to a gene: 7. Germline V gene lookup returns CDR1 SGHTA and CDR2 FQGNSA. The CDR3 loop reads CASSLMAGDREQYF. CDR3 DNA: TGTGCCAGCAGCTTAATGGCGGGGGATCGCGAGCAGTACTTC. The variable domain in full, completed from reference TRBV7-2 and TRBJ2-7, reads GAGVSQSPSNKVTEKGKDVELRCDPISGHTALYWYRQSLGQGLEFLIYFQGNSAPDKSGLPSDRFSAERTGGSVSTLTIQRTQQEDSAVYLCASSLMAGDREQYFGPGTRLTVT.

V usage is TRBV9 and J usage is TRBJ2-1; D remains ambiguous. The CDR3 is 13 amino acids. V lost 3 bases and J lost 8, with 12 bases in between. Per the germline V gene, CDR1 is SGDLS and CDR2 is YYNGEE. The CDR3 is CASSASSLYEQFF. CDR3 in DNA: TGTGCCAGCAGCGCCTCGAGTTTGTATGAGCAGTTCTTC.

V is TRBV7-2 and J is TRBJ2-3, with a weak D call TRBD2 (7 bases). The CDR3 runs to 16 residues. Per germline, CDR1 SGHTA and CDR2 FQGNSA. Trimming pared 2 bases from V and 1 base from J, leaving 13 bases between. The CDR3, as DNA: TGTGCCAGCAGCTTAAATCCGGGGGGCCGCACAGATACGCAGTATTTT. It yields the protein CASSLNPGGRTDTQYF.

The CDR3 sequence is CASSLRLGGAAEAFF. The CDR3 nucleotides are TGTGCCAGCAGTTTAAGGCTCGGGGGGGCCGCTGAAGCTTTCTTT. This chain connects TRBV27 to TRBJ1-1, with a weak D call TRBD1 (6 bases). The CDR3 is made up of 15 amino acids. Germline V gives CDR1 MNHEY, CDR2 SMNVEV (reference sequence). V lost 2 bases and J 6 bases, leaving 16 bases between the germline ends.

This clone is a singleton in its sample. The chain couples TRBV11-2 to TRBJ2-7; no definite D call. Trimming pared 1 base from V and 5 bases from J, leaving 15 bases between. Looked up from germline, CDR1 is SGHAT and CDR2 is FQNNGV. The CDR3 contains 15 residues. The CDR3 DNA reads as TGTGCCAGCAGCTTAGTGGTCTCGCCCGGCCACGAGCAGTACTTC. This gives the protein CASSLVVSPGHEQYF.

The chain employs TRBV6-5 and TRBJ2-2; maybe TRBD1 (5 bases). V lost 7 bases and J lost 2, with 11 bases in between. Germline V gene lookup returns CDR1 MNHEY and CDR2 SVGAGI. The CDR3 is 14 amino acids. CDR3 residues: CASMFGQNTGELFF. In DNA, the CDR3 is TGTGCCAGCATGTTCGGACAAAACACCGGGGAGCTGTTTTTT.

This chain uses TRBV9 with TRBJ2-5; 7 bases match TRBD1. The CDR3 loop spans 15 amino acids. The ends lost 3 bases at V and 5 bases at J; junction bases unmatched: 10. Germline V gene sequence: CDR1 SGDLS, CDR2 YYNGEE. DNA of the CDR3: TGTGCCAGCAGCGCAACAGGGGTAGCGTTGGAGACCCAGTACTTC. Amino acid sequence: CASSATGVALETQYF.